This T cell receptor (beta chain) was found in a study of blood T cell repertoires in COVID-19. Study-level background: Whether acute or convalescent, the COVID-19 samples came from the United States, Italy and Spain. Sample material is recorded as cDNA or gDNA derived from T cells, B-cell-depleted T cells, or PBMCs.

The junction had 6 bases not matched to a gene; V was cut back by 8 bases and J by 0 bases. The CDR3 has 15 amino acids. CDR1 is MNHEY, CDR2 SVGAGI, per germline. Either two negative PCRs, clearance, or symptom resolution qualified Cohort 3 donors as recovered. Study processing details: The assay estimated nucleated cells by amplifying reference gene primers. Repertoires were generated with immunoSEQ multiplex PCR, while TCRdb's copy carries only in-frame clones and drops some. From that table come the V and J calls and clone size; the DNA was used to work out D and trimming. The sample lists about 380,000 clones, 85% to 90% occurring once.

The source material was PBMCs or T cells enriched from blood (not recorded which). The receptor was isolated from a young woman who had recovered from COVID-19. The J gene is TRBJ1-4, the V gene TRBV6-5, with 7 bases aligning to TRBD1. The CDR3: CASGQEHATNEKLFF. The CDR3 DNA follows: TGTGCCAGCGGACAGGAACATGCAACTAATGAAAAACTGTTTTTT.